This T cell receptor (beta chain) was recorded in a study of CD8 T cells in ankylosing spondylitis. Notes on the study in general: There was a TCR beta motif, made of several highly homologous variants, that appeared characteristic of ankylosing spondylitis blood. In reactive arthritis synovial fluid and blood, some motif variants had been reported before.

TCRdb re-analysed the 5' RACE reads in MiXCR, keeping a single row per CDR3 protein. The data show approximately 100,000 distinct CDR3 sequences, under 30% seen once. Germline V gives CDR1 LGHNT, CDR2 FRNRAP. The V and J ends lost 4 bases and 3 bases, in that order; junction bases with no gene match: 15. This CDR3 is built from 19 residues. Only a few counts were recorded for this clonotype. What it binds is not known. The sequenced material came from synovial fluid, either unsorted or a sorted T cell fraction (not recorded which). This receptor was obtained from a male donor with ankylosing spondylitis. The chain links TRBV12-5 to TRBJ2-1; 10 bases line up with TRBD2. In nucleotides, the CDR3 is TGTGCTAGTGGTTCCCCAGGCAGAGCTAGCGGGAGTAGCTACAATGAGCAGTTCTTC. Amino acid sequence: CASGSPGRASGSSYNEQFF.